The rows below give T cell receptor beta chains drawn from one sample of a study of T cell responses to AZD1222 COVID-19 vaccine. The repertoire was sequenced with immunoSEQ multiplex PCR; TCRdb's copy has only in-frame clones and lacks some. The table includes approximately 110,000 clones, roughly nine tenths detected once. Sequencing used peripheral blood, obtained on day 0 of AZD1222 vaccination. Receptor source: an adult in good health. The CDR3 runs from the conserved cysteine through the conserved F or W.

V,J,CDR3
TRBV25-1,TRBJ1-2,CASSEFGAGDNGYTF
TRBV27,TRBJ2-7,CASSGGGLEQYF
TRBV9,TRBJ2-2,CASSVGPGDTGELFF
TRBV4-1,TRBJ2-2,CASSQDRVAGELFF
TRBV13,TRBJ1-2,CASRRQGSGGYTF
TRBV9,TRBJ2-3,CASSRKPSVVGSQYF
TRBV9,TRBJ1-2,CASSVGGRSNYGYTF
TRBV7-8,TRBJ2-4,CASSLAGTPNIQYF
TRBV5-6,TRBJ2-7,CASSLGQREQYF
TRBV18,TRBJ1-3,CASSPGVVAIYF
TRBV10-1,TRBJ2-1,CASSDGGAGFNEQFF
TRBV7-9,TRBJ1-2,CASSLGGDGYTF
TRBV12-3/TRBV12-4,TRBJ2-1,CASRVGNYNEQFF
TRBV7-3,TRBJ2-2,CASSLTRQGWSTGELFF
TRBV29-1,TRBJ2-2,CSVGGGLTGELFF
TRBV28,TRBJ1-6,CASTPSGTYNSPLHF
TRBV19,TRBJ2-2,CASSRAGVFSGELFF
TRBV23-1,TRBJ2-1,CATPARDSRGFF
TRBV5-1,TRBJ1-5,CASSFGDSNQPQHF
TRBV28,TRBJ1-6,CASSFATFQYSPLHF
TRBV5-6,TRBJ1-6,CASSPWGSPYSPLHF
TRBV29-1,TRBJ2-1,CSVEDRDRELNEQFF
TRBV6-2/TRBV6-3,TRBJ1-2,CASSYSSLETYGYTF
TRBV30,TRBJ1-6,CAWKGGNSPLHF
TRBV6-5,TRBJ1-1,CASTTGQGWTEAFF
TRBV5-1,TRBJ1-2,CASSLGTDPNGYTF
TRBV28,TRBJ2-7,CASSQEGTGSYEQYF
TRBV9,TRBJ2-1,CASSVGLAGGYNEQFF
TRBV28,TRBJ1-4,CASTPAGAGDEKLFF
TRBV9,TRBJ1-3,CASSPRQGMNTIYF
TRBV29-1,TRBJ1-1,CSVWPSDTEAFF
TRBV3-1/TRBV3-2,TRBJ2-6,CAIKQGAGANVLTF
TRBV19,TRBJ1-5,CASTFSGVWQPQHF
TRBV7-3,TRBJ1-2,CASSSGKGYGYTF
TRBV3-1/TRBV3-2,TRBJ2-7,CASSQSGGNSYEQYF
TRBV5-4,TRBJ1-1,CASSPGQFNTEAFF
TRBV7-6,TRBJ2-7,CASSQQTDSYEQYF
TRBV15,TRBJ1-6,CATSTQSSYNSPLHF
TRBV9,TRBJ1-4,CASSVEGYEKLFF
TRBV7-2,TRBJ1-5,CASSPRPPGYSNQPQHF
TRBV5-1,TRBJ2-5,CASSLAVGTPQETQYF
TRBV7-2,TRBJ2-3,CASSPQGGTDTQYF
TRBV28,TRBJ1-4,CASTPPQGQRGHEKLFF
TRBV7-2,TRBJ2-7,CASSSTRDFYEQYF
TRBV28,TRBJ1-5,CASGWGRNIGSNQPQHF
TRBV12-2,TRBJ1-2,CASRLAGVGRSSEEVDGYTF
TRBV4-1,TRBJ2-7,CASSQGHMDYEQYF
TRBV5-4,TRBJ1-4,CASSPGPGQGQKLFF
TRBV6-5,TRBJ1-4,CASSTGGYNNEKLFF
TRBV12-3/TRBV12-4,TRBJ1-5,CASSRGGNQPQHF